These T cell receptor beta chains were read from a single sample in a study of cytomegalovirus exposure and HLA in healthy donors. Generated by immunoSEQ multiplex PCR, the TCRdb table keeps only in-frame clones and is missing some. The profile shows about 150,000 clones, roughly 79% of them singletons. The specimen sequenced was PBMCs. The receptors derive from a woman between 35 and 50 years old in good health and CMV-seronegative. The CDR3 runs from the conserved cysteine through the conserved F or W. A D gene is named only where the DNA matches it firmly. Only some rows state a clone size, as once, few, many or a class for expanded clones.

.	TRBV18	14	.	TRBJ1-3	CASCQTEARNTIYF	TGTGCCAGTTGTCAGACTGAAGCCCGAAACACCATATATTTT
TRBD2	TRBV23-1	15	.	TRBJ2-5	CASSQVGTSEKTQYF	TGCGCCAGCAGTCAAGTTGGGACTAGCGAAAAGACCCAGTACTTC
TRBD2	TRBV7-3	14	.	TRBJ2-5	CASSSLAGEETQYF	TGTGCCAGCAGCTCTTTAGCGGGAGAAGAGACCCAGTACTTC
TRBD1	TRBV5-1	12	.	TRBJ1-2	CASSSTGGGYTF	TGCGCCAGCAGCTCAACAGGGGGTGGCTACACCTTC
TRBD2	TRBV30	16	.	TRBJ2-7	CAWSALPLAGAYEQYF	TGTGCCTGGAGTGCCCTCCCTCTAGCGGGGGCCTACGAGCAGTACTTC
.	TRBV6-1	14	.	TRBJ1-2	CASITQGLRYGYTF	TGTGCCAGCATTACACAGGGATTGAGATATGGCTACACCTTC
.	TRBV6-1	17	.	TRBJ2-4	CASSGSNRTLAKNIQYF	TGTGCCAGCAGTGGCTCCAATAGGACACTAGCCAAAAACATTCAGTACTTC
TRBD1	TRBV29-1	12	.	TRBJ1-2	CSVGQGDYGYTF	TGCAGCGTCGGACAGGGGGACTATGGCTACACCTTC
TRBD1	TRBV28	15	.	TRBJ1-6	CASSLGRQGRSPLHF	TGTGCCAGCAGTCTTGGGAGACAGGGGCGTTCTCCCCTCCACTTT
TRBD1	TRBV29-1	12	few	TRBJ1-1	CSVGQGFTEAFF	TGCAGCGTCGGACAGGGGTTCACTGAAGCTTTCTTT
TRBD1	TRBV29-1	13	once	TRBJ1-1	CSVAGQGRTEAFF	TGCAGCGTTGCGGGACAGGGGAGAACTGAAGCTTTCTTT
.	TRBV14	14	.	TRBJ1-2	CASSPTPNPYGYTF	TGTGCCAGCAGCCCGACACCTAACCCTTATGGCTACACCTTC
TRBD1	TRBV28	18	.	TRBJ1-5	CASSWVTSKDRGDQPQHF	TGTGCCAGCAGTTGGGTCACATCTAAGGACAGGGGGGATCAGCCCCAGCATTTT